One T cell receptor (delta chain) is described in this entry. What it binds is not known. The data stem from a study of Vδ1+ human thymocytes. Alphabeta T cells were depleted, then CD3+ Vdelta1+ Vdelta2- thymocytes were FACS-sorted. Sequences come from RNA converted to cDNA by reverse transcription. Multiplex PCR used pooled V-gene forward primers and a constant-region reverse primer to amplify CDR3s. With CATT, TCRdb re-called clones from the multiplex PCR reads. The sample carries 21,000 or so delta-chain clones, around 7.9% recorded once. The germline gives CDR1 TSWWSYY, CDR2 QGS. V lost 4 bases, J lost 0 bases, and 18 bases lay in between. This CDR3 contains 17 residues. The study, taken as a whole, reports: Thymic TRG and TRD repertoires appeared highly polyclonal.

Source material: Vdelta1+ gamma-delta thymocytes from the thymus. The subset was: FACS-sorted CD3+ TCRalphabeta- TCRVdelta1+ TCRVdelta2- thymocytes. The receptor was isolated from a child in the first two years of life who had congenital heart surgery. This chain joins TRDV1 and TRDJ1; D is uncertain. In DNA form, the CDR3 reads TGTGCTCTTGGGGCCCCCCCTTGCCCTTTATACACCGATAAACTCATCTTT. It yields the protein CALGAPPCPLYTDKLIF.